This TCR beta chain emerged from a study of blood T cells in healthy people across ages. Germline V gives CDR1 MDHEN, CDR2 SYDVKM. The CDR3 totals 15 residues. Trimming took 1 base from V and 3 from J, leaving 10 bases between them. Alongside a J-beta primer mix, a sample-barcoded 5' primer served in a second PCR lasting about 7 to 11 cycles. TCRdb reprocessed the 5' RACE reads via MiXCR and lists one record per CDR3 protein. The table has hundreds of thousands of distinct CDR3 sequences, around 25% seen once. This clonotype occurred a few times. These data were also filed under a second study, of T cells of mothers and their children.

The source is a boy aged 5-17 years in good health. Source material: blood. The chain carries TRBV28 and TRBJ1-5; D remains ambiguous. The CDR3 coding sequence is TGTGCCAGCAGTTTATTGTCAAGGATCAATCAGCCCCAGCATTTT. Encoded protein: CASSLLSRINQPQHF.